The 22 T cell receptor beta chains in this list originate from one sample, sequenced in a study of shared clonotypes between healthy human individuals. The method was immunoSEQ multiplex PCR; TCRdb's version includes in-frame clones alone and lacks a portion of them. The repertoire holds about 470,000 clones, with around 79% as singletons. The specimen sequenced was PBMCs. The receptors were gathered from a woman aged 40 to 50 in good health. Some clones in this sample may be carry-over from other donors' samples.

The chain is built from TRBV29-1 and TRBJ2-3; D not certain. This CDR3 is 12 amino acids long. The germline gives CDR1 SQVTM, CDR2 ANQGSEA. V was clipped by 4 bases and J by 2 bases, with 7 bases between them. CDR3 sequence reads: CSVGEATDTQYF. DNA of the CDR3: TGCAGCGTTGGGGAAGCCACAGATACGCAGTATTTT.

This clone was observed a few times. The chain employs TRBV10-2 and TRBJ2-2; D might be TRBD1 (5 bases). The V end was cut by 0 bases, the J end by 5 bases, with 13 bases between. Germline V gives CDR1 WSHSY, CDR2 SAAADI. The CDR3 is made up of 16 amino acids. Here the CDR3 DNA reads TGCGCCAGCAGTGAGTCGGCAGGGTCTGGTACCGGGGAGCTGTTTTTT. This sequence encodes CASSESAGSGTGELFF.

As concerns this clone: Other DNA sequences in this specimen translate into the identical CDR3. J is TRBJ1-2 and V is TRBV6-1; 9 nucleotides align to TRBD1. V trimming: 8 bases; J trimming: 8 bases; junction bases outside the gene matches: 6. The CDR3 consists of 12 residues. Looked up from germline, CDR1 is MNHNS and CDR2 is SASEGT. In DNA form, the CDR3 reads TGTGCCAGCGGAACAGGGGGCTACGGCTACACCTTC. Residues: CASGTGGYGYTF.

On this clone: Other DNA sequences in this sample translate to the same CDR3. The rearrangement links TRBV5-4 to TRBJ2-3; D may correspond to TRBD1 or TRBD2 (5 bases each). The CDR3 covers 13 residues. Germline assignment: CDR1 SGHNT and CDR2 YYREEE (reference sequence). Between the trimmed V and J ends, which lost 0 bases and 3 bases, there was a span of 5 bases. CDR3 protein: CASSLGGTDTQYF. The CDR3 nucleotides read TGTGCCAGCAGCTTGGGGGGGACAGATACGCAGTATTTT.

The chain has TRBV7-3 and TRBJ1-1; D is uncertain. The CDR3 has 14 residues. Trimming removed 1 base from V and 4 bases from J, with 10 bases in between. The germline V gene has CDR1 SGHTA and CDR2 FQGTGA. The CDR3 DNA follows: TGTGCCAGCAGCTTAATCGACCGGGGCACTGAAGCTTTCTTT. Translated: CASSLIDRGTEAFF. Looking up the rest from reference TRBV7-3 and TRBJ1-1 gives the full variable domain: GAGVSQTPSNKVTEKGKYVELRCDPISGHTALYWYRQSLGQGPEFLIYFQGTGAADDSGLPNDRFFAVRPEGSVSTLKIQRTERGDSAVYLCASSLIDRGTEAFFGQGTRLTVV.

This clone was observed a few times. This chain connects TRBV28 to TRBJ1-2; a weak D match, TRBD1 (6 bases). With 3 bases removed from V and 7 bases from J, the gap between germline ends came to 15 bases. This CDR3 is 14 amino acids long. The germline V gene encodes CDR1 MDHEN and CDR2 SYDVKM. This CDR3 is CASSLGALPVGYTF. Written as DNA, the CDR3 is TGTGCCAGCAGTTTGGGGGCACTTCCCGTTGGCTACACCTTC.

The chain recombines TRBV2 with TRBJ1-2, with a weak D call TRBD1 (6 bases). Trimming took 7 bases from V and 1 from J, leaving 13 bases between them. Germline V gene lookup returns CDR1 SNHLY and CDR2 FYNNEI. The CDR3 covers 14 residues. Written as DNA, the CDR3 is TGTGCCAGCACCCTGGACAGTGTTAACTATGGCTACACCTTC. This codes for CASTLDSVNYGYTF.

The CDR3 DNA follows: TGTGCCAGCAGCCCCCCGTGGGTGGGGGCAGTTGGCACCGGGGAGCTGTTTTTT. Translation gives CASSPPWVGAVGTGELFF. The gene calls are TRBV7-9 and TRBJ2-2; possibly TRBD1 for D (6 bases). This CDR3 spans 18 amino acids. Trimming took off 5 bases at V and 4 bases at J, with 23 bases between the two ends. CDR1 and CDR2 (germline): SEHNR, FQNEAQ (reference sequence).

V usage is TRBV5-4 and J usage is TRBJ2-1; 7 bases map to TRBD1. The CDR3 extends over 15 amino acids. Germline V gives CDR1 SGHNT, CDR2 YYREEE (reference sequence). V lost 4 bases, J lost 3 bases, and 7 bases stayed unmatched. The CDR3 sequence: CASSDRDSLYNEQFF. In nucleotides, the CDR3 is TGTGCCAGCAGCGATCGGGACAGCCTCTACAATGAGCAGTTCTTC.

This clone was seen just once. DNA of the CDR3: TGTGCCAGCAGTGACCCCTACGAGCAGTACTTC. It yields the protein CASSDPYEQYF. The chain uses TRBV6-1 and TRBJ2-7; D call uncertain. Trimming left V 3 bases short and J 2 bases short, with 2 bases between. Per germline, CDR1 MNHNS and CDR2 SASEGT. This CDR3 region has 11 residues.

The rearrangement uses TRBV2 and TRBJ2-3; D call uncertain. The CDR3 runs to 14 residues. V was pared by 8 bases and J by 5 bases, with 17 bases between. The V gene's germline CDR1 is SNHLY and CDR2 FYNNEI. This CDR3 is CASGKMLQKDTQYF. The DNA for the CDR3 is TGTGCCAGCGGTAAAATGCTCCAGAAAGATACGCAGTATTTT.

V is TRBV6-1 and J is TRBJ2-7; D is possibly TRBD1 (5 bases). The CDR3 is 13 amino acids. With 5 bases removed from V and 2 bases from J, the gap between germline ends came to 10 bases. CDR1 is MNHNS, CDR2 SASEGT, per germline. CDR3 residues: CASSFRQTYEQYF. The CDR3 bases are TGTGCCAGCAGTTTCAGACAGACCTACGAGCAGTACTTC.

The rearrangement joins TRBV2 to TRBJ1-4; 8 positions agree with TRBD1. The CDR3 spans 14 residues. J lost 6 bases, V lost 7 bases, and 7 bases had no gene match. Germline V lookup: CDR1 SNHLY, CDR2 FYNNEI. The CDR3 spells CASKSDRVDEKLFF. The CDR3 DNA reads TGTGCCAGCAAGTCGGACAGGGTTGATGAAAAACTGTTTTTT.

The chain links TRBV30 to TRBJ2-5; 8 bases fit TRBD2. The DNA end is a closer match to TRBJ2-7, so the J assignment may be wrong. The CDR3 runs 13 residues. Germline CDR1 is GTSNPN and CDR2 is SVGIG (reference sequence). CDR3 DNA sequence: TGTGCCTGGAGTGGATTAGCGGGGTACGAGCAGTACTTC. As protein: CAWSGLAGYEQYF.

This clone showed up just once. V gene TRBV9 combines with J gene TRBJ2-2, with D maybe TRBD2 (5 bases). The CDR3 sequence is 14 residues long. The germline gives CDR1 SGDLS, CDR2 YYNGEE. Trimming stripped 0 bases from V and 5 bases from J, with 8 bases between. The CDR3 loop is CASSVDQRTGELFF. CDR3 DNA: TGTGCCAGCAGCGTAGACCAGCGGACCGGGGAGCTGTTTTTT.

V is TRBV5-1 and J is TRBJ1-4, with D unclear. The V end lost 0 bases, the J end lost 0 bases, and 9 bases lay between the germline ends. CDR3 size: 16 residues. Germline V gene data show CDR1 as SGHRS and CDR2 as YFSETQ. This chain's CDR3 is CASSLAGQTTNEKLFF. The DNA of the CDR3 is TGCGCCAGCAGCTTGGCCGGCCAGACAACTAATGAAAAACTGTTTTTT.

The V call is TRBV7-8, the J call TRBJ2-1; no firm D call. V lost 1 base and J lost 5, with 21 bases in between. CDR1 is SGHVS, CDR2 FQNEAQ, per germline. CDR3 length: 18 residues. The CDR3: CASSLGRVRRKKDNEQFF. In DNA, the CDR3 is TGTGCCAGCAGCTTAGGCCGGGTCCGAAGAAAGAAGGACAATGAGCAGTTCTTC.

The chain employs TRBV5-6 and TRBJ1-2; D gene ambiguous. CDR1 SGHDT and CDR2 YYEEEE come from the germline V gene. V lost 2 bases and J lost 3, with 8 bases in between. This CDR3 spans 13 amino acids. The CDR3 DNA is TGTGCCAGCAGCTTACCGCAGGACTATGGCTACACCTTC. It encodes CASSLPQDYGYTF.

This clone appeared many times. The chain combines TRBV10-1 with TRBJ2-4, with 8 positions matching TRBD2. The ends lost 8 bases at V and 1 base at J; junction bases unmatched: 7. The CDR3 consists of 15 residues. Germline CDR1 and CDR2: WNHNN and SYGVQD (reference sequence). The CDR3 is CASESSGTAKNIQYF. The CDR3 coding sequence is TGCGCCAGCGAGAGTAGCGGGACCGCCAAAAACATTCAGTACTTC.

The V call is TRBV11-2, the J call TRBJ1-2; D not certain. The CDR3 contains 14 residues. Per the germline V gene, CDR1 is SGHAT and CDR2 is FQNNGV. The ends were cut back, 1 base at V and 3 bases at J, with 9 bases in the middle. DNA of the CDR3: TGTGCCAGCAGCTTAGCCTCCGTCGACTATGGCTACACCTTC. Translating it yields CASSLASVDYGYTF.

The chain links TRBV11-3 to TRBJ2-2, with D uncertain. The CDR3 has 17 amino acids. Germline V CDR1 and CDR2: SGHNT, YENEEA. Between the trimmed V and J ends, which lost 5 bases and 0 bases, there was a span of 16 bases. CDR3 bases: TGTGCCAGCAGCCCCAGAGGTGGCCAGCCGAACACCGGGGAGCTGTTTTTT. Its protein is CASSPRGGQPNTGELFF.

The chain has TRBV19 and TRBJ1-1; D is undetermined. Trimming took off 3 bases at V and 6 bases at J, with 14 bases between the two ends. The CDR3 is 14 residues long. Per germline, CDR1 LNHDA and CDR2 SQIVND (reference sequence). The CDR3 bases are TGTGCCAGTAGTATCTTGGTTGGCGCGTCTGAAGCTTTCTTT. The encoded protein is CASSILVGASEAFF.